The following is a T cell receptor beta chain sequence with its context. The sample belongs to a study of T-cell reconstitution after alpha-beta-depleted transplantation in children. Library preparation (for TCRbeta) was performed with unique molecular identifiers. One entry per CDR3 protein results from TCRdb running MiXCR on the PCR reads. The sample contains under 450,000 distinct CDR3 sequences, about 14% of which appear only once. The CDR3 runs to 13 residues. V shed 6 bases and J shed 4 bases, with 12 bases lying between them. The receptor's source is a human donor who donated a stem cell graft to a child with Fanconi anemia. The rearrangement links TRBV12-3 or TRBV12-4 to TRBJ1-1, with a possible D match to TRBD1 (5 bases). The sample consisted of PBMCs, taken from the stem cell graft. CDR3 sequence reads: CASRSLQGTEAFF. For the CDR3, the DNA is TGTGCCAGCAGGAGTCTCCAGGGCACTGAAGCTTTCTTT.